The source of this TCR beta chain is a study of cytomegalovirus exposure and HLA in healthy donors. V was clipped by 6 bases and J by 6 bases, with 12 bases between them. Per the germline V gene, CDR1 is SNHLY and CDR2 is FYNNEI. CDR3 length equals 12 residues. This clone was observed a handful of times. Profiling relied on immunoSEQ multiplex PCR, and the TCRdb table lists in-frame clones only, not all of them. This table has 150,000 to 200,000 clones, roughly 86% appearing once. This TCR was recovered from a man in his thirties or forties in good health and CMV-seropositive. Input material: PBMCs. This chain uses TRBV2 with TRBJ2-7, with D unclear. CDR3 sequence: CASSSGSPEQYF. The CDR3 DNA reads as TGTGCCAGCAGCTCCGGTAGCCCCGAGCAGTACTTC.